Below, 21 T cell receptor beta chains from the same sample are listed, as sequenced in a study of molecular identifiers for immune sequencing clone quantification. TCRdb itself ran the PCR reads through MiXCR, one entry per CDR3 protein. The table records about 640,000 distinct CDR3 sequences, 20% of them present only once. Sequencing was done on a sample of naive CD8+ T cells from blood, with Jurkat cell RNA spiked in. Regarding subset: FACS-sorted CD8+CD4-CCR7+CD45RA+ naive T cells. These receptor sequences come from a human donor in good health. Some libraries in this study had Jurkat cell RNA spiked in.

The chain uses TRBV19 and TRBJ2-5, with 11 positions matching TRBD2. Trimming took 2 bases from V and 4 from J; bases not matched to a gene: 6. The CDR3 totals 16 residues. CDR1 and CDR2 from the germline V gene are LNHDA and SQIVND (reference sequence). The chain's CDR3 is CASSISLGLAGETQYF. The CDR3 nucleotides are TGTGCCAGTAGTATATCCCTCGGACTAGCGGGAGAGACCCAGTACTTC.

This clonotype was observed at least ten times. The rearrangement joins TRBV25-1 to TRBJ2-2; the D gene is possibly TRBD1 (6 bases). Trimming pared 6 bases from V and 3 bases from J, leaving 14 bases between. Germline loops: CDR1 MGHDK, CDR2 SYGVNS. This CDR3 spans 15 amino acids. The DNA for the CDR3 is TGTGCCAGCAGCAACCGGGACACCTACACCGGGGAGCTGTTTTTT. This codes for CASSNRDTYTGELFF.

The chain couples TRBV24-1 to TRBJ1-5, with D hard to call. The CDR3 totals 14 residues. Germline assignment: CDR1 KGHDR and CDR2 SFDVKD. The V end lost 5 bases, the J end lost 5 bases, and 12 bases lay between the germline ends. The CDR3, as DNA: TGTGCCACCAGTGGGGCAGTTATCGATCAGCCCCAGCATTTT. It is translated as CATSGAVIDQPQHF.

This clonotype has ten or more counts. The rearrangement links TRBV7-9 to TRBJ1-3; D perhaps matches TRBD1 (6 bases). Germline V gene sequence: CDR1 SEHNR, CDR2 FQNEAQ (reference sequence). V was cut by 6 bases and J by 0 bases, with 18 bases left in between. The length of the CDR3 is 17 residues. The CDR3 spells CASRPREGGSSGNTIYF. The CDR3 region has the DNA TGTGCCAGCAGACCGCGGGAGGGGGGAAGCTCTGGAAACACCATATATTTT.

The chain carries TRBV12-3 or TRBV12-4 and TRBJ1-1; 9 bases align to TRBD1. Trimming cost V 10 bases and J 12 bases; bases outside gene matches: 15. The CDR3 length is 13 residues. CDR3 in DNA: TGTGCCAACACCACCGGGACAGGGCTTAATCCTTTCTTT. Protein sequence: CANTTGTGLNPFF.

This clonotype was seen ten or more times. This chain connects TRBV28 to TRBJ2-3, with 7 bases that match TRBD1. The V segment lost 4 bases and the J segment 2 bases; nucleotides outside the gene matches: 6. Germline V gene data show CDR1 as MDHEN and CDR2 as SYDVKM. The CDR3 consists of 15 residues. Here the CDR3 reads CASSSRDRYTDTQYF. DNA of the CDR3: TGTGCCAGCAGTTCCCGGGACAGATACACAGATACGCAGTATTTT.

This clonotype was detected ten times or more. The CDR3 DNA sequence: TGTGCCAGCTCTCTCGTAGCAGGGGGACAAGTCTTCTTT. Its protein is CASSLVAGGQVFF. The V gene is TRBV5-8, the J gene TRBJ1-1; 7 bases map to TRBD1. This CDR3 is built from 13 residues. Unmatched junction bases numbered 17, after V lost 7 bases and J lost 14 bases. Looked up from germline, CDR1 is SGHTS and CDR2 is YDEGEE.

In this sample, this clonotype turned up many times. The chain joins TRBV28 to TRBJ2-7; no reliable D call. Trimming shortened V by 7 bases and J by 4 bases, and 14 bases separated the two germline ends. Germline assignment: CDR1 MDHEN and CDR2 SYDVKM. The CDR3 length is 13 residues. The CDR3 DNA is TGTGCCAGCAAAGACACGGTCTTGTACGAGCAGTACTTC. It codes for CASKDTVLYEQYF. Filled out from reference TRBV28 and TRBJ2-7, the complete variable domain reads DVKVTQSSRYLVKRTGEKVFLECVQDMDHENMFWYRQDPGLGLRLIYFSYDVKMKEKGDIPEGYSVSREKKERFSLILESASTNQTSMYLCASKDTVLYEQYFGPGTRLTVT.

Comment on this clonotype: Possible read error: a much larger clone is one base away. This chain connects TRBV7-9 to TRBJ1-1; D uncertain. The CDR3 loop spans 15 amino acids. Germline CDR1 SEHNR, CDR2 FQNEAQ (reference sequence). The DNA for the CDR3 is TGTGCCAGCGAGCCCCTGGGGAAAAAGAACACTGAAGCTTCCTTT. It codes for CASEPLGKKNTEASF. The variable domain in full, with the rest retrieved from reference TRBV7-9 and TRBJ1-1, is DTGVSQNPRHKITKRGQNVTFRCDPISEHNRLYWYRQTLGQGPEFLTYFQNEAQLEKSRLLSDRFSAERPKGSFSTLEIQRTEQGDSAMYLCASEPLGKKNTEASFGQGTRLTVV.

CDR3 in amino acids: CASSLESGTYEQYF. DNA of the CDR3: TGTGCCAGCAGCTTAGAGAGCGGAACCTACGAGCAGTACTTC. V usage is TRBV11-2 and J usage is TRBJ2-7, with D maybe TRBD2 (5 bases). The CDR3 totals 14 residues. The ends were cut back, 0 bases at V and 2 bases at J, with 8 bases in the middle. Looked up from germline, CDR1 is SGHAT and CDR2 is FQNNGV. Full variable domain (missing parts from reference TRBV11-2 and TRBJ2-7): EAGVAQSPRYKIIEKRQSVAFWCNPISGHATLYWYQQILGQGPKLLIQFQNNGVVDDSQLPKDRFSAERLKGVDSTLKIQPAKLEDSAVYLCASSLESGTYEQYFGPGTRLTVT.

This clonotype was seen at least ten times. The chain combines TRBV3-1 with TRBJ1-2; possibly TRBD1 for D (6 bases). CDR1 is LGHDT and CDR2 is YNNKEL in the germline V gene (reference sequence). Trimming took off 0 bases at V and 7 bases at J, with 18 bases between the two ends. The CDR3 runs to 16 residues. DNA of the CDR3: TGTGCCAGCAGCCAAGATTCGCAGGGGAGAGGAGGTGGCTACACCTTC. Protein sequence: CASSQDSQGRGGGYTF.

Only a few counts were recorded for this clonotype. The chain employs TRBV4-2 and TRBJ2-7; D may be TRBD1 or TRBD2 (5 bases each). V lost 3 bases, J lost 3 bases, and 12 bases lay in between. The germline gives CDR1 LGHNA, CDR2 YNFKEQ. The CDR3 extends over 14 amino acids. For the CDR3, the DNA is TGTGCCAGCAGCCAGGATGAGGGGAACTACGAGCAGTACTTC. Protein: CASSQDEGNYEQYF.

In the case of this clonotype: This may stem from a read error, because a much larger clone lies one nucleotide away. This sequence joins TRBV20-1 and TRBJ2-7, with 11 bases that match TRBD2. CDR3 length equals 17 residues. Looked up from germline, CDR1 is DFQATT and CDR2 is SNEGSKA (reference sequence). The CDR3, as DNA: TGCAGTGCTAGAGATTCAATAGGGACTAGCGGTTCCTACGAGCGGTACTTC. Encoded protein: CSARDSIGTSGSYERYF.

This clonotype was picked up many times. The chain has TRBV28 and TRBJ2-2, with TRBD1 identical over 7 bases. V lost 9 bases and J lost 0; bases outside the gene matches: 7. The CDR3 loop spans 15 amino acids. From germline, CDR1 is MDHEN and CDR2 SYDVKM. CDR3 nucleotides: TGTGCCAGACTGGGACAGCGCTCGAACACCGGGGAGCTGTTTTTT. This encodes CARLGQRSNTGELFF. The complete variable domain, with remaining parts taken from reference TRBV28 and TRBJ2-2, reads DVKVTQSSRYLVKRTGEKVFLECVQDMDHENMFWYRQDPGLGLRLIYFSYDVKMKEKGDIPEGYSVSREKKERFSLILESASTNQTSMYLCARLGQRSNTGELFFGEGSRLTVL.

This clonotype came up many times. The chain carries TRBV6-2 or TRBV6-3 and TRBJ1-1; D is undetermined. This CDR3 is 14 amino acids long. Germline CDR1 reads MNHEY; CDR2 reads SVGEGT. The V gene lost 6 bases and the J gene lost 0 bases, with 11 bases spanning the gap. The CDR3 region has the DNA TGTGCCAGCAGATTCGGAGGTATGAACACTGAAGCTTTCTTT. It encodes CASRFGGMNTEAFF.

This clonotype was detected once. The chain carries TRBV5-1 and TRBJ1-1; D is uncertain. CDR1 and CDR2 from the germline V gene are SGHRS and YFSETQ. V lost 6 bases to trimming and J lost 10 bases, with 22 bases between them. The CDR3 has 14 amino acids. DNA for the CDR3: TGCGCCAGCACAGCTTTGACCGGCGACACCGGAGCTTTCTTT. Translating it yields CASTALTGDTGAFF. Variable domain in full (rest from reference TRBV5-1 and TRBJ1-1): KAGVTQTPRYLIKTRGQQVTLSCSPISGHRSVSWYQQTPGQGLQFLFEYFSETQRNKGNFPGRFSGRQFSNSRSEMNVSTLELGDSALYLCASTALTGDTGAFFGQGTRLTVV.

The genes are TRBV11-2 and TRBJ1-1; D uncertain. From germline, CDR1 is SGHAT and CDR2 FQNNGV. V gave up 0 bases and J gave up 0 bases, with 8 bases separating them. The CDR3 loop spans 15 amino acids. CDR3 region: CASSLEATVNTEAFF. CDR3 in DNA: TGTGCCAGCAGCTTAGAGGCCACGGTGAACACTGAAGCTTTCTTT.

At least ten counts were recorded for this clonotype. The chain recombines TRBV29-1 with TRBJ2-7; D may be TRBD2 (6 bases). CDR3 length: 15 residues. Between the trimmed V and J ends, which lost 1 base and 3 bases, there was a span of 16 bases. Germline V gene sequence: CDR1 SQVTM, CDR2 ANQGSEA. The CDR3 sequence: CSVEVPGVGYYEQYF. CDR3 DNA sequence: TGCAGCGTTGAAGTCCCGGGGGTGGGGTACTACGAGCAGTACTTC.

This clonotype has at least ten counts. The junction departs from germline at one end; a sequencing error may be responsible. V gene TRBV5-1 combines with J gene TRBJ2-3; D possibly corresponds to TRBD2 (5 bases). Looked up from germline, CDR1 is SGHRS and CDR2 is YFSETQ. The CDR3 spans 13 residues. The CDR3 loop is CASSGLGTDTQYF. CDR3 DNA: TGTGCCAGCAGCGGACTTGGCACAGATACGCAGTATTTT.

J is TRBJ1-3 and V is TRBV14, with D perhaps matching TRBD1 (5 bases). The CDR3 spans 14 residues. The V end lost 0 bases, the J end lost 4 bases, and 7 bases lay between the germline ends. The V gene's germline CDR1 is SGHDN and CDR2 FVKESK. CDR3 sequence reads: CASSQDQGGNTIYF. The CDR3 DNA is TGTGCCAGCAGCCAAGACCAGGGAGGAAACACCATATATTTT.

The chain recombines TRBV28 with TRBJ1-6; possible D gene TRBD1, 6 bases. Germline lookup yields CDR1 MDHEN and CDR2 SYDVKM. This CDR3 spans 17 amino acids. The V gene lost 4 bases and the J gene lost 2 bases, with 15 bases spanning the gap. CDR3 loop: CASSSTQGETYNSPLHF. DNA for the CDR3: TGTGCCAGCAGTTCAACACAGGGAGAAACCTATAATTCACCCCTCCACTTT.